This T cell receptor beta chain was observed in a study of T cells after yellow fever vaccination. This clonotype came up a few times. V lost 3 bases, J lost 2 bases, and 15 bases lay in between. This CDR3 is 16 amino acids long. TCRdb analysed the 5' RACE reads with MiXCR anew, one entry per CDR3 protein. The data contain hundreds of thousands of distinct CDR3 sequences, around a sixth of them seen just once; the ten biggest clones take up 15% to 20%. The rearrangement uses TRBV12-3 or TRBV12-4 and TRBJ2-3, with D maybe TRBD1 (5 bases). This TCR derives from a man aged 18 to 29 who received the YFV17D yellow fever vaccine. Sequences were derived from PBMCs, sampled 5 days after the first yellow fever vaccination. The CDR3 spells CASSFQADRLTDTQYF. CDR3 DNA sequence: TGTGCCAGCAGTTTCCAGGCCGACAGACTCACAGATACGCAGTATTTT.